A single TCR beta chain is shown here with its context. This sample is drawn from a study of identical twins' blood T cells. Both ends of each TCR cDNA library bore sample-specific barcodes. TCRdb reprocessed the 5' RACE reads with MiXCR, giving one entry per CDR3 protein. This sample has 350,000 to 400,000 distinct CDR3 sequences, with approximately 30% found just once. Trimming left V 3 bases short and J 7 bases short, with 7 bases between. CDR1 is SGHDT, CDR2 YYEEEE, per germline. The CDR3 length is 11 residues. This clonotype was sampled from a woman aged 18-49 years in good health. The sample taken for sequencing was PBMCs. The V call is TRBV5-6, the J call TRBJ1-2; D is possibly TRBD1 (5 bases). The CDR3: CASSSGFGYTF. The CDR3 DNA reads TGTGCCAGCAGCTCAGGGTTTGGCTACACCTTC.